Sequencing of this T cell receptor beta chain was carried out in a study of cytotoxic CD8 clonotypes in ibrutinib-treated CLL. Background on the study: Complete response was seen in 2 patients and partial in approximately 25; roughly twelve progressed and roughly 14 stayed remitted after a median around 6 years. Across samples, productive templates numbered more than 200,000 and productive rearrangements reached some 94,000 on average.

Regarding this clone: The antigen remains unidentified.

Sequencing was performed with immunoSEQ multiplex PCR; in TCRdb, only in-frame clones are kept and a portion is missing. The table records approximately 340,000 clones, over 60% of them present only once. CDR3 length: 19 amino acids. From germline, CDR1 is MGHRA and CDR2 YSYEKL. Trimming removed 3 bases from V and 5 bases from J; junction bases left unmatched: 16. Findings of the study overall: Clonality correlated strongly with circulating CD8+ T cells and exceeded age-matched healthy donors at baseline.

This receptor was identified in a human donor with chronic lymphocytic leukemia. The rearrangement joins TRBV4-1 to TRBJ1-5; 10 nucleotides agree with TRBD1. This specimen consisted of PBMCs, obtained after 36 months of ibrutinib treatment. CDR3 protein: CASSQTVLTGGLPYQPQHF. The CDR3 DNA reads TGCGCCAGCAGCCAGACAGTTTTGACAGGGGGCTTACCTTATCAGCCCCAGCATTTT.